This entry features one T cell receptor beta chain sequence. The data were taken from a study of blood T cell repertoires in COVID-19. Study-level background: PBMCs, B-cell-depleted T cells, or T cells provided the cDNA or gDNA that made up the material.

Some clones are missing from TCRdb's copy, which holds only in-frame ones; the method was immunoSEQ multiplex PCR. The table shows 250,000 to 300,000 clones, with 88% occurring only once. Study members were between roughly 18 and 89 years old and lived in roughly 24 US regions. The specimen sequenced was PBMCs or T cells enriched from blood (not recorded which). This TCR came from a woman aged 55-75 years in a cohort exposed to, infected with or recovered from COVID-19 (not recorded which).

The CDR3 bases are TGTGCCAGCAGCGTAGAAGGGGTGCGGGAGACCCAGTACTTC. Its protein product is CASSVEGVRETQYF. The chain has TRBV9 and TRBJ2-5; a weak D match, TRBD1 (5 bases). The CDR3 is 14 amino acids. Trimming stripped 0 bases from V and 5 bases from J, with 11 bases between. Germline assignment: CDR1 SGDLS and CDR2 YYNGEE.